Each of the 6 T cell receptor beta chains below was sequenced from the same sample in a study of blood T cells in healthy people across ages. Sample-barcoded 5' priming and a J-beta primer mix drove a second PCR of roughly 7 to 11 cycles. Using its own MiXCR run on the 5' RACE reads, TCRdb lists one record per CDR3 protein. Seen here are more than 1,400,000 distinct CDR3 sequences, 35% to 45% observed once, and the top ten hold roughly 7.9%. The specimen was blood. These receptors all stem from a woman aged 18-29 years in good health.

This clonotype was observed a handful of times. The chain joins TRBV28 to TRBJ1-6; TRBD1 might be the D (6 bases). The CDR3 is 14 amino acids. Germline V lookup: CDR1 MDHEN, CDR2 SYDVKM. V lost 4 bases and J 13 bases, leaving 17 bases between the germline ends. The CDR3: CASSSLLRTDPLHF. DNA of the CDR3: TGTGCCAGCAGTTCCCTTCTACGGACAGACCCCCTCCACTTT.

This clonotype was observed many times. The CDR3 protein is CASSFRVEQFF. In DNA form, the CDR3 reads TGTGCCAGCAGTTTCCGGGTTGAGCAGTTCTTC. This chain connects TRBV12-3 or TRBV12-4 to TRBJ2-1; D call uncertain. CDR3 length: 11 amino acids. The V end lost 3 bases, the J end lost 9 bases, and 6 bases lay between the germline ends.

The CDR3 reads CASSGPSVGGYTF. As DNA, the CDR3 is TGTGCCAGCAGTGGGCCCTCCGTGGGGGGCTACACCTTC. The chain combines TRBV27 with TRBJ1-2, with D unclear. This CDR3 contains 13 residues. Germline V gene lookup returns CDR1 MNHEY and CDR2 SMNVEV (reference sequence). Trimming stripped 5 bases from V and 8 bases from J, with 15 bases between.

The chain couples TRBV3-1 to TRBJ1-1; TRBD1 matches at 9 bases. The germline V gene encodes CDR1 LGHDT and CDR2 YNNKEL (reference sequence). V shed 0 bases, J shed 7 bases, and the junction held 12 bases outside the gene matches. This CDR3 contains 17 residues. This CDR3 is CASSQDRDRDLIGEAFF. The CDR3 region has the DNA TGTGCCAGCAGCCAAGATAGGGACAGGGATTTGATAGGTGAAGCTTTCTTT.

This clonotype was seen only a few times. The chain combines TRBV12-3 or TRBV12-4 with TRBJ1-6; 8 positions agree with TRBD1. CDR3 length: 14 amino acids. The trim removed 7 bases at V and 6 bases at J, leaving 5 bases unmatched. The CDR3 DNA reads TGTGCCAGCACCGGGACAGGACCTAATTCACCCCTCCACTTT. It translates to CASTGTGPNSPLHF.

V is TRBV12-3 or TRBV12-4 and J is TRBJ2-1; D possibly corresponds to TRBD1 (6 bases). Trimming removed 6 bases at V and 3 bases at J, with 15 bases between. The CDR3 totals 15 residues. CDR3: CASRSGQGSYNEQFF. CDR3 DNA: TGTGCCAGCAGGAGTGGGCAGGGGAGCTACAATGAGCAGTTCTTC.